These 10 T cell receptor beta chains share one sample of origin, sequenced in a study of blood T cell repertoires in COVID-19. Profiled with immunoSEQ multiplex PCR; TCRdb holds only in-frame clones, not every one. This table has roughly 200,000 clones, about 88% appearing once. The specimen was peripheral blood. These receptor sequences come from a man in his forties or fifties with active or convalescent COVID-19.

The chain is built from TRBV4-1 and TRBJ1-1; 10 bases align to TRBD1. Per germline, CDR1 MGHRA and CDR2 YSYEKL. J was trimmed by 4 bases and V by 4 bases; bases with no gene match: 9. The CDR3 is made up of 16 amino acids. The CDR3 region has the DNA TGCGCCAGCAGCCTAGAATCGGGACAGGGGACCACTGAAGCTTTCTTT. Amino acids: CASSLESGQGTTEAFF.

The chain is built from TRBV7-9 and TRBJ2-3; 10 nucleotides align to TRBD2. Germline V gene data show CDR1 as SEHNR and CDR2 as FQNEAQ (reference sequence). Trimming cost V 5 bases and J 0 bases; bases outside gene matches: 2. The length of the CDR3 is 15 residues. The CDR3 sequence is CASSTSGTSTDTQYF. The CDR3 DNA reads as TGTGCCAGCAGCACTAGCGGGACTAGCACAGATACGCAGTATTTT.

This clone was observed once. This rearrangement joins TRBV25-1 to TRBJ2-7; a possible D gene is TRBD1 (5 bases). The germline V gene encodes CDR1 MGHDK and CDR2 SYGVNS. Trimming took 2 bases from V and 2 from J, leaving 7 bases between them. The CDR3 is made up of 13 amino acids. Written as DNA, the CDR3 is TGTGCCAGCAGTGAAGCAGGGACCTACGAGCAGTACTTC. Encoded protein: CASSEAGTYEQYF.

The chain is built from TRBV4-3 and TRBJ1-1; no clear D gene. This CDR3 is 16 amino acids long. V gave up 0 bases and J gave up 3 bases, with 14 bases separating them. Germline CDR1 LGHNA, CDR2 YSLEER. The CDR3 here is CASSQDFSGFYTEAFF. The CDR3 coding sequence is TGCGCCAGCAGCCAAGACTTCTCGGGGTTCTACACTGAAGCTTTCTTT.

This clone was seen only a few times. J is TRBJ2-7 and V is TRBV7-9; possible D gene TRBD1, 6 bases. Trimming took 6 bases from V and 0 from J, leaving 15 bases between them. This CDR3 has 15 residues. Per germline, CDR1 SEHNR and CDR2 FQNEAQ (reference sequence). This CDR3 reads CASSYDRTSSYEQYF. Written as DNA, the CDR3 is TGTGCCAGCAGTTACGACAGGACCAGCTCCTACGAGCAGTACTTC. The full variable domain, rest sourced from reference TRBV7-9 and TRBJ2-7, is DTGVSQNPRHKITKRGQNVTFRCDPISEHNRLYWYRQTLGQGPEFLTYFQNEAQLEKSRLLSDRFSAERPKGSFSTLEIQRTEQGDSAMYLCASSYDRTSSYEQYFGPGTRLTVT.

The genes are TRBV7-9 and TRBJ2-3; 7 bases agree with TRBD2. Germline CDR1 and CDR2: SEHNR and FQNEAQ (reference sequence). The J segment lost 3 bases and the V segment lost 11 bases, leaving 8 bases of the junction unmatched. The CDR3 consists of 13 residues. CDR3 region: CAGLDGNTDTQYF. The CDR3 coding sequence is TGTGCCGGACTAGATGGCAATACAGATACGCAGTATTTT.

V is TRBV6-5 and J is TRBJ2-7, with D possibly being TRBD1 (6 bases). The CDR3 is 15 residues long. The V end lost 2 bases, the J end lost 2 bases, and 13 bases lay between the germline ends. In germline, CDR1 is MNHEY, CDR2 SVGAGI. CDR3 DNA sequence: TGTGCCAGCAGTTACCAACAGGGAACTACCTACGAGCAGTACTTC. As protein: CASSYQQGTTYEQYF.

The chain recombines TRBV25-1 with TRBJ1-2; no reliable D call. With 1 base removed from V and 9 bases from J, the gap between germline ends came to 9 bases. The CDR3 has 12 amino acids. Germline V gives CDR1 MGHDK, CDR2 SYGVNS. CDR3 in amino acids: CASSELAGSYTF. The CDR3 region has the DNA TGTGCCAGCAGTGAATTGGCGGGGAGCTACACCTTC.

The V and J genes are TRBV19 and TRBJ1-1, with D unclear. The germline CDR1 and CDR2 sequences are LNHDA and SQIVND (reference sequence). V lost 4 bases and J lost 0, with 15 bases in between. The CDR3 sequence is 16 residues long. CDR3 coding DNA: TGTGCCAGTAGTACATATTCGGCGGGAATGAACACTGAAGCTTTCTTT. Amino acid sequence: CASSTYSAGMNTEAFF. The full variable domain, completed using reference TRBV19 and TRBJ1-1, is DGGITQSPKYLFRKEGQNVTLSCEQNLNHDAMYWYRQDPGQGLRLIYYSQIVNDFQKGDIAEGYSVSREKKESFPLTVTSAQKNPTAFYLCASSTYSAGMNTEAFFGQGTRLTVV.

V gene TRBV5-1 combines with J gene TRBJ1-4; D possibly corresponds to TRBD1 (6 bases). This CDR3 is 15 amino acids long. Deletions cut 4 bases from V and 7 bases from J, with 17 bases between. Germline V CDR1 and CDR2: SGHRS, YFSETQ. This CDR3 is CASSVGTQIGEKLFF. CDR3 in DNA: TGCGCCAGCAGCGTAGGGACACAAATCGGTGAAAAACTGTTTTTT.